The 13 T cell receptor beta chains presented below share a single source sample, sequenced in a study of shared clonotypes between healthy human individuals. Repertoires were generated with immunoSEQ multiplex PCR, while TCRdb's copy carries only in-frame clones and drops some. The sample has approximately 2,300,000 clones, just under 95% seen once. Source material: naive CD4+ T cells from PBMCs. The subset here: CD45RA+ positively selected. The origin of the receptors is a man aged 18 to 29 in good health. Some clones in this sample may be carry-over from other donors' samples.

To note about this clone: Other DNA sequences in the same sample also yield this CDR3. J is TRBJ2-3 and V is TRBV18; D remains unclear. Germline V gene data show CDR1 as KGHSH and CDR2 as LQKENI. CDR3 size: 14 residues. Trimming left V 2 bases short and J 2 bases short, with 8 bases between. As DNA, the CDR3 is TGTGCCAGCTCACCAGGGCAGCTCACAGATACGCAGTATTTT. Translated: CASSPGQLTDTQYF.

The V gene is TRBV5-1, the J gene TRBJ2-7, with D possibly being TRBD1 (6 bases). The CDR3 consists of 15 residues. Per the germline V gene, CDR1 is SGHRS and CDR2 is YFSETQ. The V gene lost 1 base and the J gene lost 0 bases, with 11 bases spanning the gap. The CDR3 spells CASSLQAGASYEQYF. Written as DNA, the CDR3 is TGCGCCAGCAGCTTGCAGGCAGGGGCCTCCTACGAGCAGTACTTC.

The chain uses TRBV28 and TRBJ2-7, with 8 bases lining up with TRBD1. With 7 bases clipped from V and 4 bases from J, the junction kept 12 bases outside the gene matches. CDR3 length: 15 residues. Germline V CDR1 and CDR2: MDHEN, SYDVKM. The CDR3 spells CASTNPRTGSYEQYF. CDR3 in DNA: TGTGCCAGCACCAACCCCAGGACAGGGTCGTACGAGCAGTACTTC. The full variable domain, rest sourced from reference TRBV28 and TRBJ2-7, is DVKVTQSSRYLVKRTGEKVFLECVQDMDHENMFWYRQDPGLGLRLIYFSYDVKMKEKGDIPEGYSVSREKKERFSLILESASTNQTSMYLCASTNPRTGSYEQYFGPGTRLTVT.

This rearrangement joins TRBV7-9 to TRBJ2-7; D may be TRBD1 or TRBD2 (5 bases each). Trimming removed 2 bases from V and 6 bases from J, with 11 bases in between. Germline V lookup: CDR1 SEHNR, CDR2 FQNEAQ (reference sequence). The CDR3 extends over 13 amino acids. The CDR3 is CASSLRQRGEQYF. DNA for the CDR3: TGTGCCAGCAGCTTAAGACAGAGGGGCGAGCAGTACTTC.

The CDR3: CASSFRRAGDTQYF. CDR3 sequence (DNA): TGTGCCAGCAGCTTCAGGAGGGCCGGAGATACGCAGTATTTT. J is TRBJ2-3 and V is TRBV5-4, with a tentative D call TRBD2 (6 bases). The germline CDR1 and CDR2 sequences are SGHNT and YYREEE (reference sequence). V was cut by 2 bases and J by 5 bases, with 12 bases left in between. This CDR3 region has 14 residues.

This chain joins TRBV30 and TRBJ1-3; the D is unclear. Looked up from germline, CDR1 is GTSNPN and CDR2 is SVGIG (reference sequence). Trimming shortened V by 2 bases and J by 2 bases, and 7 bases separated the two germline ends. This CDR3 spans 13 amino acids. CDR3 DNA: TGTGCCTGGAGTTTGACAACTGGAAACACCATATATTTT. Translating gives CAWSLTTGNTIYF. The full variable domain, rest sourced from reference TRBV30 and TRBJ1-3, is SQTIHQWPATLVQPVGSPLSLECTVEGTSNPNLYWYRQAAGRGLQLLFYSVGIGQISSEVPQNLSASRPQDRQFILSSKKLLLSDSGFYLCAWSLTTGNTIYFGEGSWLTVV.

The chain uses TRBV5-1 and TRBJ2-6; D might be TRBD1 (5 bases). The CDR3 spans 19 residues. Germline lookup yields CDR1 SGHRS and CDR2 YFSETQ. V was shortened by 0 bases and J by 1 base, with 17 bases between the two germline ends. The CDR3 DNA is TGCGCCAGCAGCTTGGTAACAGGTTCCAGCTGGTCTGGGGCCAACGTCCTGACTTTC. This codes for CASSLVTGSSWSGANVLTF.

This chain connects TRBV5-1 to TRBJ1-2; D is perhaps TRBD1 (6 bases). V dropped 0 bases and J dropped 3 bases, with 12 bases sitting between them. The CDR3 length is 15 residues. Germline values: CDR1 SGHRS, CDR2 YFSETQ. The CDR3 region has the DNA TGCGCCAGCAGCTTGGTGCGGGACACGCACTATGGCTACACCTTC. It yields the protein CASSLVRDTHYGYTF.

The chain is built from TRBV7-2 and TRBJ2-5; 10 bases agree with TRBD1. Germline V gives CDR1 SGHTA, CDR2 FQGNSA. The CDR3 spans 15 residues. Trimming cost V 1 base and J 5 bases; bases outside gene matches: 4. Written as DNA, the CDR3 is TGTGCCAGCAGCTTAGATGGGACAGGGGCCGAGACCCAGTACTTC. It encodes CASSLDGTGAETQYF.

The V and J genes are TRBV5-1 and TRBJ2-7, with 7 bases aligning to TRBD2. From germline, CDR1 is SGHRS and CDR2 YFSETQ. This CDR3 has 13 amino acids. V was pared by 1 base and J by 6 bases, with 4 bases of the junction left unmatched. In DNA form, the CDR3 reads TGCGCCAGCAGCTTGAGCGGGGCGGGCGAGCAGTACTTC. The encoded protein is CASSLSGAGEQYF. Based on the CDR3 plus reference TRBV5-1 and TRBJ2-7, the full variable domain is KAGVTQTPRYLIKTRGQQVTLSCSPISGHRSVSWYQQTPGQGLQFLFEYFSETQRNKGNFPGRFSGRQFSNSRSEMNVSTLELGDSALYLCASSLSGAGEQYFGPGTRLTVT.

The chain has TRBV29-1 and TRBJ2-7, with a tentative D call TRBD1 (5 bases). The germline CDR1 and CDR2 sequences are SQVTM and ANQGSEA. The V end lost 4 bases, the J end lost 7 bases, and 11 bases lay between the germline ends. The CDR3 runs 11 residues. CDR3 loop: CSVVTVREQYF. Written as DNA, the CDR3 is TGCAGCGTTGTGACAGTAAGGGAGCAGTACTTC.

This chain uses TRBV19 with TRBJ1-2, with D possibly matching TRBD1 (5 bases). This CDR3 has 14 residues. The V and J ends lost 1 base and 4 bases respectively, with 10 bases between them. The germline V gene encodes CDR1 LNHDA and CDR2 SQIVND (reference sequence). The CDR3: CASSIAEGSYGYTF. CDR3 nucleotides: TGTGCCAGTAGTATAGCGGAGGGGTCCTATGGCTACACCTTC.

The V gene is TRBV7-3, the J gene TRBJ2-7; 12 bases are shared with TRBD2. CDR1 and CDR2 (germline): SGHTA, FQGTGA. Trimming cost V 5 bases and J 3 bases; bases outside gene matches: 2. The CDR3 consists of 14 residues. The CDR3 DNA follows: TGTGCCAGCAGCATGACTAGCGGGAGCTACGAGCAGTACTTC. This encodes CASSMTSGSYEQYF.